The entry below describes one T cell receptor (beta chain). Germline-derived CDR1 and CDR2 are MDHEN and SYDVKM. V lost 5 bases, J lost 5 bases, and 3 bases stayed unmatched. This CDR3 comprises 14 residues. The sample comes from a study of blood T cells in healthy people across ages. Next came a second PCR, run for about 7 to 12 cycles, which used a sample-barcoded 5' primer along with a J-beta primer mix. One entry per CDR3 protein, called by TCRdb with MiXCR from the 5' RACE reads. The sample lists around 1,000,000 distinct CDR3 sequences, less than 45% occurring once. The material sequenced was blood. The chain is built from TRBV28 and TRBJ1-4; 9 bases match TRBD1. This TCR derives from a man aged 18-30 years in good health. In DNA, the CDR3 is TGTGCCAGCAGTGGGACAGGGCTAAATGAAAAACTGTTTTTT. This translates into CASSGTGLNEKLFF.